These T cell receptor beta chains were read from a single sample in a study of blood T cell repertoires in COVID-19. Method: immunoSEQ multiplex PCR; TCRdb's copy keeps in-frame clones and lacks some. Of about 63,000 clones in the sample, 65% to 80% are singletons; the top ten hold 32%. The sample comprised peripheral blood. The receptors shown here come from a human donor in a cohort sampled during active COVID-19. Each CDR3 is given with its conserved first and last residue. Fields, in order: D gene, clone size, J gene, V gene, CDR3 protein, CDR3 DNA. D genes are given only for firm matches. For some rows the clone size is stated as once, few or many, or as a class when expanded; others skip it.

TRBD2 | . | TRBJ2-2 | TRBV19 | CASSSSAGGNTGELFF | TGTGCCAGTAGTAGTAGTGCGGGAGGGAACACCGGGGAGCTGTTTTTT
. | . | TRBJ1-1 | TRBV15 | CATKHGSMNTEAFF | TGTGCCACCAAGCATGGGAGCATGAACACTGAAGCTTTCTTT
. | . | TRBJ2-1 | TRBV19 | CASSMGGRSYNEQFF | TGTGCCAGTAGTATGGGGGGGCGCTCCTACAATGAGCAGTTCTTC
. | . | TRBJ2-7 | TRBV9 | CASSATTNYEQYF | TGTGCCAGCAGCGCTACTACAAACTACGAGCAGTACTTC
TRBD2 | . | TRBJ2-3 | TRBV7-2 | CASRFIAGGPDTQYF | TGTGCCAGCCGATTTATAGCGGGAGGGCCAGATACGCAGTATTTT
TRBD1 | few | TRBJ2-5 | TRBV25-1 | CASRTGVVETQYF | TGTGCCAGCAGGACAGGGGTAGTGGAGACCCAGTACTTC
. | . | TRBJ2-5 | TRBV5-4 | CASSRRDFQETQYF | TGTGCCAGCAGCCGCCGGGACTTCCAAGAGACCCAGTACTTC
. | . | TRBJ1-4 | TRBV7-9 | CASSLDQGTGEKLFF | TGTGCCAGCAGCTTAGACCAGGGGACGGGTGAAAAACTGTTTTTT
. | . | TRBJ1-2 | TRBV2 | CASSGSGRTKYGYTF | TGTGCCAGCAGTGGTTCGGGGAGAACTAAGTATGGCTACACCTTC
TRBD1 | . | TRBJ2-4 | TRBV11-2 | CASSLEGPGQAGKNIQYF | TGTGCCAGCAGCTTAGAGGGACCGGGACAGGCAGGCAAAAACATTCAGTACTTC
TRBD1 | . | TRBJ1-2 | TRBV28 | CASTIDRDNGYTF | TGTGCCAGCACCATAGACAGGGATAACGGCTACACCTTC
. | . | TRBJ1-2 | TRBV28 | CASSLPGHGNGYTF | TGTGCCAGCAGTCTACCGGGACACGGGAATGGCTACACCTTC
. | . | TRBJ2-7 | TRBV2 | CASSEYQYEQYF | TGTGCCAGCAGTGAGTACCAGTACGAGCAGTACTTC
. | . | TRBJ1-1 | TRBV6-5 | CASSYQGPPAFF | TGTGCCAGCAGTTATCAGGGCCCCCCGGCTTTCTTT
. | . | TRBJ2-1 | TRBV6-4 | CAPKDSTWSYEQFF | TGTGCCCCCAAGGACTCTACTTGGTCTTATGAGCAGTTCTTC
TRBD1 | . | TRBJ1-1 | TRBV15 | CATSRVDRGNTEAFF | TGTGCCACCAGCAGAGTCGACAGGGGGAACACTGAAGCTTTCTTT
TRBD1 | . | TRBJ2-7 | TRBV7-9 | CASSSPTGPTYEQYF | TGTGCCAGCAGCTCACCGACAGGGCCAACCTACGAGCAGTACTTC
TRBD1 | . | TRBJ2-2 | TRBV27 | CASRTGGAGVGELFF | TGTGCCAGCAGGACAGGGGGCGCGGGAGTAGGGGAGCTGTTTTTT
. | . | TRBJ2-3 | TRBV20-1 | CSAAADTQYF | TGCAGTGCAGCGGCCGATACGCAGTATTTT
TRBD2 | . | TRBJ2-2 | TRBV30 | CAWRAREDTGELFF | TGTGCCTGGAGGGCGCGGGAGGACACCGGGGAGCTGTTTTTT
. | . | TRBJ2-2 | TRBV7-9 | CASSHAAGGVYTGELFF | TGTGCCAGCTCACATGCGGCCGGCGGTGTATACACCGGGGAGCTGTTTTTT
. | . | TRBJ2-3 | TRBV7-6 | CASSLVGGSSTDTQYF | TGTGCCAGCAGCTTAGTGGGGGGTTCATCGACAGATACGCAGTATTTT
. | . | TRBJ2-3 | TRBV1 | CTSSRRLAGNTQYF | TGCACCAGCAGCCGCCGACTAGCGGGGAATACGCAGTATTTT
. | . | TRBJ2-1 | TRBV6-5 | CASSRSGPHNEQFF | TGTGCCAGCAGCCGAAGCGGGCCTCACAATGAGCAGTTCTTC
. | . | TRBJ1-2 | TRBV27 | CASRGVGGIYGYTF | TGTGCCAGCAGGGGGGTCGGGGGGATCTATGGCTACACCTTC
. | . | TRBJ1-2 | TRBV2 | CASSYSYGYTF | TGTGCCAGCAGCTACAGCTATGGCTACACCTTC
. | . | TRBJ2-5 | TRBV24-1 | CATSDLQTGAQYF | TGTGCCACCAGTGATTTGCAGACGGGGGCCCAGTACTTC
TRBD1 | . | TRBJ1-1 | TRBV18 | CASSPLGQADEAFF | TGTGCCAGCTCACCTCTTGGACAGGCCGATGAAGCTTTCTTT
. | . | TRBJ2-7 | TRBV18 | CASSLGQNYEQYF | TGTGCCAGCTCACTAGGACAGAACTACGAGCAGTACTTC
TRBD1 | . | TRBJ2-5 | TRBV7-9 | CASSSTGRETQYF | TGTGCCAGCAGCTCGACAGGGCGGGAGACCCAGTACTTC
. | . | TRBJ1-1 | TRBV6-6 | CASSLTGFNTEAFF | TGTGCCAGCAGTTTAACAGGGTTTAACACTGAAGCTTTCTTT
. | . | TRBJ2-1 | TRBV24-1 | CATSDLRAGRNEQFF | TGTGCCACCAGTGATTTGAGGGCAGGGCGGAATGAGCAGTTCTTC
. | . | TRBJ1-1 | TRBV29-1 | CSATAVKNTEAFF | TGCAGCGCGACAGCGGTGAAGAACACTGAAGCTTTCTTT
. | once | TRBJ2-7 | TRBV5-1 | CASSPNTGYGEQYF | TGCGCCAGCAGCCCAAATACAGGGTACGGCGAGCAGTACTTC
. | . | TRBJ2-3 | TRBV7-2 | CASSLERLLDQYF | TGTGCCAGCAGCTTAGAGAGGCTCTTGGATCAGTATTTT
. | . | TRBJ2-5 | TRBV30 | CACQDLASETQYF | TGTGCCTGCCAGGACCTAGCGAGCGAGACCCAGTACTTC
TRBD2 | . | TRBJ2-5 | TRBV5-1 | CASSKTSLQETQYF | TGCGCCAGCAGCAAGACTAGCCTCCAAGAGACCCAGTACTTC
. | . | TRBJ1-5 | TRBV6-5 | CASRRDSSNQPQHF | TGTGCCAGCAGGAGAGACAGTAGCAATCAGCCCCAGCATTTT
. | . | TRBJ2-3 | TRBV25-1 | CASSGDNTDTQYF | TGTGCCAGCAGCGGAGATAACACAGATACGCAGTATTTT
TRBD2 | . | TRBJ2-3 | TRBV4-2 | CASSPRFSGRETDTQYF | TGTGCCAGCAGCCCCCGCTTTAGCGGGAGAGAAACAGATACGCAGTATTTT
. | . | TRBJ1-3 | TRBV4-2 | CASSQAGRTSGNTIYF | TGTGCCAGCAGCCAAGCGGGGAGAACCTCTGGAAACACCATATATTTT
. | . | TRBJ1-1 | TRBV13 | CASSPPGGRFGTEAFF | TGTGCCAGCAGCCCCCCGGGGGGGAGGTTCGGCACTGAAGCTTTCTTT
TRBD2 | . | TRBJ2-5 | TRBV27 | CASSLGGLAGGQETQYF | TGTGCCAGCAGTTTAGGGGGACTAGCGGGAGGGCAAGAGACCCAGTACTTC
. | . | TRBJ2-5 | TRBV4-1 | CASSPQGLGQETQYF | TGCGCCAGCAGCCCTCAGGGGCTGGGGCAAGAGACCCAGTACTTC
TRBD1 | once | TRBJ1-1 | TRBV2 | CASSAQGMTLNTEAFF | TGTGCCAGCAGTGCACAGGGGATGACTCTGAACACTGAAGCTTTCTTT
. | . | TRBJ2-3 | TRBV21-1 | CASSKGQEGAGTDTQYF | TGTGCCAGCAGCAAAGGTCAAGAGGGAGCGGGCACAGATACGCAGTATTTT
. | . | TRBJ2-3 | TRBV7-3 | CASSHRVGGTDTQYF | TGTGCCAGCAGCCACAGGGTGGGGGGCACAGATACGCAGTATTTT
. | few | TRBJ2-6 | TRBV27 | CASARANVLTF | TGTGCCAGCGCGCGGGCCAACGTCCTGACTTTC
. | . | TRBJ2-7 | TRBV30 | CAWSRTESSYEQYF | TGTGCCTGGAGCCGGACAGAATCCTCCTACGAGCAGTACTTC
TRBD1 | . | TRBJ2-3 | TRBV24-1 | CATSRQGADTQYF | TGTGCCACCAGTCGACAGGGGGCAGATACGCAGTATTTT